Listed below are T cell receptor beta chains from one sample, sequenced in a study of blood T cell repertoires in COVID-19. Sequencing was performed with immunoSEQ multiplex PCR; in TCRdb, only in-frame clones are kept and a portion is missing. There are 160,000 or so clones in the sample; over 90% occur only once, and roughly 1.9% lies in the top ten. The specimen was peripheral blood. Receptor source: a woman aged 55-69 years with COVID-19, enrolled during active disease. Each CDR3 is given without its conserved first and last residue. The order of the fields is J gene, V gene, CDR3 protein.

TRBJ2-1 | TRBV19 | ASSATGGRNEQF
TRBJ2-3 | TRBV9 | ASSVPAVAGRVTDTQY
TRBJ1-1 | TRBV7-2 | ASSRGRTEAF
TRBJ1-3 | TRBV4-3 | ASSEGLSGNTIY
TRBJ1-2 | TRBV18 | ASSRLGQNYGYT
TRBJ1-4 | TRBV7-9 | ASSLSTSGTVDEKLF
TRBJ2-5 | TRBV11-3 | ASSSGLAGGETQY
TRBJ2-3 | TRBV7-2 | ASSIASGPTDTQY
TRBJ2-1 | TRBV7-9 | ASSLWGKAAYNEQF
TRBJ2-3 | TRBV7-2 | ASSLAPLAGGGRDTQY
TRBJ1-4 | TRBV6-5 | ASSTGVPYEKLF
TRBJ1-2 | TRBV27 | ASSLLNSNGYT
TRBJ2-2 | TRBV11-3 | ASSSRTGEGTGELF
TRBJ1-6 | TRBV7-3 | ASSLDSSYNSPLH
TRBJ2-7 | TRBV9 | VSSGRDSSYEQY
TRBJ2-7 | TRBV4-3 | ASSQEAPGHYFYEQY
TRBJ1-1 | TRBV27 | ASNRQGPNTEAF
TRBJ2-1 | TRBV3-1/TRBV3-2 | ASSQEGNLVLGRYNEQF
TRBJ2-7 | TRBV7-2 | ASSRTGGQYEQY
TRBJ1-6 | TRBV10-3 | AIKNTSSYNSPLH
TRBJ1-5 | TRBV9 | ASSADSYSNQPQH
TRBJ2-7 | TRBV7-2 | ASSLERQGNEQY
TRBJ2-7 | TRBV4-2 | ASSQDGSRSSYEQY
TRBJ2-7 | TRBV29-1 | SVEGDRDSYEQY
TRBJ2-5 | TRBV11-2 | ASSISGGETQY
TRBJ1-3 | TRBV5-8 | ASRRRGDENTIY
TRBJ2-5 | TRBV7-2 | ASSLLGSRGETQY
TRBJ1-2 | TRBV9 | ASSARQAGGYT
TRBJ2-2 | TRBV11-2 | ASSLGGQHTGELF
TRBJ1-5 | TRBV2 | ASSRTAKNQPQH
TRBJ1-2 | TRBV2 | ASTGQGSGYT
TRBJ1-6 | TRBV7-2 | ASSLGQINNSPLH
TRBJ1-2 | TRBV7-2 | ASSPGYSEGYT
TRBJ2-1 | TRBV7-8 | ASSGLAGASINEQF
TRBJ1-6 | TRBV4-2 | ASSQFRQGNSPLH
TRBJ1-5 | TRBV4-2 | ASSQAVNQPQH
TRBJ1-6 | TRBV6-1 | ASSERGARSPLH
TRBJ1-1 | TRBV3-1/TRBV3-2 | ASSPGLGREAF
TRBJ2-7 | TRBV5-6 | ASSLGDSPSYEQY
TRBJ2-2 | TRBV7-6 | ASSLFAQGNTGELF
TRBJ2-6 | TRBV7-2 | ASSSNQVSGANVLT
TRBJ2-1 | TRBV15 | ATSIKTSYNEQF
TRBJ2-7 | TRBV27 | ASRFVYTDPGQGDEQY
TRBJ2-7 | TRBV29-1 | SVEGGDRGLNEQY
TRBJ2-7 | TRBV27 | ASSSPGQGAYEQY
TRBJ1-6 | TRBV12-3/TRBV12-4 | ASSPRGNSPLH
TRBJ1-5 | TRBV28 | ASSARQGLRNQPQH
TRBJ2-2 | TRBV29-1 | SVEDTTGELF
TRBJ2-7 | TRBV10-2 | ASSESRGNYLSEQY
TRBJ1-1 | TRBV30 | AWNRGEDTEAF
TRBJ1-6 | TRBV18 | ASSPRNSPLH
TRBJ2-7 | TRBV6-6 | ASDRGYEQY
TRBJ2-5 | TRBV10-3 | AIGPGVAAETQY
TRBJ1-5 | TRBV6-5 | ASSYLSDRGNQPQH
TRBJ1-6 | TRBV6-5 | ASSYRDKNSPLH
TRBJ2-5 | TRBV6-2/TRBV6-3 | ASSRLGSSGAETQY
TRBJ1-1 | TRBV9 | ASSAAGGLSTEAF